This T cell receptor beta chain comes out of a study of response to subunit inactivated influenza vaccine. Findings and limits, study-wide: The authors suggested that few new T cells are recruited per seasonal influenza vaccination.

TCRdb re-derived calls from the RT-PCR reads in MiXCR, one entry per CDR3 protein. Here the sample spans 650,000 to 800,000 distinct CDR3 sequences, roughly 14% being singletons. As for this clonotype: Its antigen is not known.

The CDR3 sequence is 17 residues long. Germline CDR1 SGDLS, CDR2 YYNGEE. The V and J ends lost 2 bases and 0 bases respectively, with 16 bases between them. The receptor was derived from a man aged 50 to 59 who received an inactivated influenza vaccine. The specimen was PBMCs from blood, collected less than 15 days before vaccination. The chain links TRBV9 to TRBJ2-3; a weak D match, TRBD1 (6 bases). CDR3 in DNA: TGTGCCAGCAGCGTCGCTCGACAGGAGGTCAGCACAGATACGCAGTATTTT. The encoded protein is CASSVARQEVSTDTQYF.